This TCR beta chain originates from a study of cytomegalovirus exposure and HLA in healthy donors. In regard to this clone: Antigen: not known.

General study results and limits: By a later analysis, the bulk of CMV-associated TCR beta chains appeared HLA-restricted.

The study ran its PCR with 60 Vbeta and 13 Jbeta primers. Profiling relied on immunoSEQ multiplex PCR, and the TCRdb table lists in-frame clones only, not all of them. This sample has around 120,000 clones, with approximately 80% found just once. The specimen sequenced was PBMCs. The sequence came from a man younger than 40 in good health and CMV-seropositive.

This CDR3 is CASSLSSRGGNEQYF. Written as DNA, the CDR3 is TGTGCCAGCAGTTTATCGAGCAGGGGTGGCAACGAGCAGTACTTC. The chain recombines TRBV27 with TRBJ2-7, with D perhaps TRBD1 (6 bases). The length of the CDR3 is 15 residues. CDR1 and CDR2 from the germline V gene are MNHEY and SMNVEV (reference sequence). The ends were cut back, 0 bases at V and 5 bases at J, with 14 bases in the middle.